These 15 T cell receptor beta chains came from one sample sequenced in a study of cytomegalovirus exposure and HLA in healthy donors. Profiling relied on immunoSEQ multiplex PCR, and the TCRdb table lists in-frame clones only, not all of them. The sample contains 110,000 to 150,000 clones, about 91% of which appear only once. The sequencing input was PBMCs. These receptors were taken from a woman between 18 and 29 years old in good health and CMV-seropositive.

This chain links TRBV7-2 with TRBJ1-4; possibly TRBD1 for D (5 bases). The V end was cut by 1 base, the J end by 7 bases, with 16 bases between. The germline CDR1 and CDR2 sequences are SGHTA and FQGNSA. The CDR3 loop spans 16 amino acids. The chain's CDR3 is CASSLGGAGSGEKLFF. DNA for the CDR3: TGTGCCAGCAGCTTAGGAGGAGCAGGGTCAGGTGAAAAACTGTTTTTT.

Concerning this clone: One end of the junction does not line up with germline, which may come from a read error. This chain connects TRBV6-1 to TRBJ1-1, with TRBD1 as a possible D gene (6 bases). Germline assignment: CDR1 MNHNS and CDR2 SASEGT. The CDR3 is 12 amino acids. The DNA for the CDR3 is TGTGCCAGCAGTGGTGGGGGCAGGGCTGGGCAATTT. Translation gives CASSGGGRAGQF.

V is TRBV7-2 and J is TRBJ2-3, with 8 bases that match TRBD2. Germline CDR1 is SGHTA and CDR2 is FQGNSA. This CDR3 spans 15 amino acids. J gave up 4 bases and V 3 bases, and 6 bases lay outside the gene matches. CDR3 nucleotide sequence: TGTGCCAGCAGCTTTGTCGGGGGGGCCCCAGATACGCAGTATTTT. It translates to CASSFVGGAPDTQYF.

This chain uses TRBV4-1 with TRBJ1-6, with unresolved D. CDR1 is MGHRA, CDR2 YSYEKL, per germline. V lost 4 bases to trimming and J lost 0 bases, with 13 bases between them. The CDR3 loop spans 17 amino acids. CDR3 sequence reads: CASSPAGGISYNSPLHF. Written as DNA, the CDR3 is TGCGCCAGCAGCCCCGCTGGCGGTATCTCCTATAATTCACCCCTCCACTTT.

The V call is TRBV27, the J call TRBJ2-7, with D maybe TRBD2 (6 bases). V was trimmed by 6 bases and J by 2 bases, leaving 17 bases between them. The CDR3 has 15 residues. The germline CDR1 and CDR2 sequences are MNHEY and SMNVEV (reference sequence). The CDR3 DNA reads TGTGCCAGCAGCCTGCTGGACCGGAGGGCCTACGAGCAGTACTTC. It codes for CASSLLDRRAYEQYF.

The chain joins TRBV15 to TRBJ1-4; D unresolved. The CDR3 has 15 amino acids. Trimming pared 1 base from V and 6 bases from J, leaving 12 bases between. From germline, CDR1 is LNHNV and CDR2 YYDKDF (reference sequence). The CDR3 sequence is CATSRVTREDEKLFF. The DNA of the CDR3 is TGTGCCACCAGCAGAGTAACGAGGGAGGATGAAAAACTGTTTTTT.

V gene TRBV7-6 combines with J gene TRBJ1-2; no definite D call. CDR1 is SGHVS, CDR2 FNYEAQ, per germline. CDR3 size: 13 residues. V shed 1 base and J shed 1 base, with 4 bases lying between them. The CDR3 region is CASSLGYNYGYTF. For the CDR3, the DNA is TGTGCCAGCAGCTTAGGCTATAACTATGGCTACACCTTC.

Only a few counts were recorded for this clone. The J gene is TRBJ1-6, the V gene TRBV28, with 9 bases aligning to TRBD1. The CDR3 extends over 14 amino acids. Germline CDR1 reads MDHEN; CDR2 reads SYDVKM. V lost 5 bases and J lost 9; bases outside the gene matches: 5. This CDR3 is CASSVTGGISPLHF. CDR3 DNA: TGTGCCAGCAGTGTAACAGGGGGCATTTCACCCCTCCACTTT.

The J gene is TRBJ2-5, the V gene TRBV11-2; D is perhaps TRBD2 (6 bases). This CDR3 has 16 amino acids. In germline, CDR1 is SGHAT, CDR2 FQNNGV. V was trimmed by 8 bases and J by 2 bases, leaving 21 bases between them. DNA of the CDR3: TGTGCCAGCGGCCCCGGGGGATTAGCGTATCAAGAGACCCAGTACTTC. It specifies CASGPGGLAYQETQYF.

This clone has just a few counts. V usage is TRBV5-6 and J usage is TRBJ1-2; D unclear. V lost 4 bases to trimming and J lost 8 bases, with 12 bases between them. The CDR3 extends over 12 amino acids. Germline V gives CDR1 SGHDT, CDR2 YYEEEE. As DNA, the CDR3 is TGTGCCAGCAGCACGGGAGCCTGGGGCTACACCTTC. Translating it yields CASSTGAWGYTF.

CDR3 sequence: CASSPLAGEETQYF. Here the CDR3 DNA reads TGTGCCAGCAGCCCACTAGCGGGGGAAGAGACCCAGTACTTC. The rearrangement links TRBV14 to TRBJ2-5; 11 bases line up with TRBD2. CDR3 size: 14 residues. Unmatched junction bases numbered 1, after V lost 4 bases and J lost 3 bases. Germline CDR1 SGHDN, CDR2 FVKESK.

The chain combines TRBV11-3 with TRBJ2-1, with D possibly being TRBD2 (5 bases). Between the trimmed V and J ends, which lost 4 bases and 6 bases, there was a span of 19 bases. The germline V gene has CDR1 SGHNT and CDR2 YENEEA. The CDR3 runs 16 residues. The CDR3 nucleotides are TGTGCCAGCAGCTACCGAACAGCGGCCGGACCCAATGAGCAGTTCTTC. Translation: CASSYRTAAGPNEQFF.

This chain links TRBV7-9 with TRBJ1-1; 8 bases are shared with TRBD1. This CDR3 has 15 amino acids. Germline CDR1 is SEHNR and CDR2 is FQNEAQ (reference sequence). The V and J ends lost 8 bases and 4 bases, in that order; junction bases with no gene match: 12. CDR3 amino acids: CASRRTGKSVTEAFF. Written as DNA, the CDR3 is TGTGCCAGCCGCAGGACAGGGAAGAGCGTCACTGAAGCTTTCTTT.

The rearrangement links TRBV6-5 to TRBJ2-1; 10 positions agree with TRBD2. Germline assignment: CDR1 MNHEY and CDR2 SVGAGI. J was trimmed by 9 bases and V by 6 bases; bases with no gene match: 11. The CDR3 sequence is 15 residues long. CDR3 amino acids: CASRERGGVRGEQFF. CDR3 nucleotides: TGTGCCAGCAGGGAGCGGGGGGGAGTTCGGGGTGAGCAGTTCTTC.

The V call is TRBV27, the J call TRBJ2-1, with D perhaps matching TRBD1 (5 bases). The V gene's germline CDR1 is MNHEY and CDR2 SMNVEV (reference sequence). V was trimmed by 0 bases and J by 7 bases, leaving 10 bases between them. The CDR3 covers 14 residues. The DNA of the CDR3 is TGTGCCAGCAGTTTATCGGCAGGGTCAAATGAGCAGTTCTTC. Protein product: CASSLSAGSNEQFF.